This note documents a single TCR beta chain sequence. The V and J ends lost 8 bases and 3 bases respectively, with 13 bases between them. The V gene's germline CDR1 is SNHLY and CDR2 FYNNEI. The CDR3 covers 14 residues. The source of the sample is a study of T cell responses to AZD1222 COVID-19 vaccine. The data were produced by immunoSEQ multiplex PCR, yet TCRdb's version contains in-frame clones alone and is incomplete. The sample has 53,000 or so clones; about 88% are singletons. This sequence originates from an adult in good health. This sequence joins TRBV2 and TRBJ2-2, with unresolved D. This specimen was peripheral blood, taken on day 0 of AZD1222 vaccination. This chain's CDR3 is CASRILSYTGELFF. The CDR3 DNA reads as TGTGCCAGCCGAATTCTATCATACACCGGGGAGCTGTTTTTT.